These 6 T cell receptor beta chains came from one sample sequenced in a study of neoadjuvant anti-PD-1 for oral cavity cancer (dated by TCRdb to 2020 to 2023). This specimen's time point label, interpreted: before neoadjuvant nivolumab. Receptors were amplified or captured by the immunoSEQ multiplex PCR assay. This immuneACCESS table, as held by TCRdb, lists in-frame sequences with V and J called but not all clones. Of the missing ones, under half trace to an unresolved V gene in checked studies; the others have no known cause. This sample holds about 7,200 clones; 50% to 65% were observed only once. The top ten hold around 6.4% of the sample. The sample here was tumor tissue, taken before nivolumab (anti-PD-1) treatment. The receptors shown here come from a person between 40 and 85 years old with oral cavity squamous cell carcinoma.

There are a few counts of this clone. V and J are TRBV5-4 and TRBJ1-6; 8 positions match TRBD1. The CDR3 length is 15 residues. Looked up from germline, CDR1 is SGHNT and CDR2 is YYREEE (reference sequence). V trimming: 4 bases; J trimming: 5 bases; junction bases outside the gene matches: 5. CDR3 sequence reads: CASSPPTGDNSPLHF. The CDR3 DNA reads TGTGCCAGCAGCCCGCCGACAGGGGATAATTCACCCCTCCACTTT.

This clone was seen only once. This rearrangement joins TRBV19 to TRBJ2-4; 7 positions match TRBD1. Per the germline V gene, CDR1 is LNHDA and CDR2 is SQIVND (reference sequence). CDR3 size: 14 residues. With 8 bases clipped from V and 7 bases from J, the junction kept 11 bases outside the gene matches. CDR3: CASATGAAWNIQYF. The CDR3, as DNA: TGTGCCAGTGCCACAGGGGCCGCTTGGAACATTCAGTACTTC. Complete variable domain (other parts from reference TRBV19 and TRBJ2-4): DGGITQSPKYLFRKEGQNVTLSCEQNLNHDAMYWYRQDPGQGLRLIYYSQIVNDFQKGDIAEGYSVSREKKESFPLTVTSAQKNPTAFYLCASATGAAWNIQYFGAGTRLSVL.

This chain joins TRBV11-2 and TRBJ2-5; TRBD1 aligns across 11 bases. The CDR3 loop spans 13 amino acids. Germline-derived CDR1 and CDR2 are SGHAT and FQNNGV. With V trimmed by 4 bases and J by 5 bases, 0 bases remained unmatched. The CDR3 sequence: CASSWDRGETQYF. CDR3 bases: TGTGCCAGCAGCTGGGACAGGGGGGAGACCCAGTACTTC.

V and J are TRBV11-2 and TRBJ2-1, with a possible D match to TRBD2 (5 bases). Germline CDR1 and CDR2: SGHAT and FQNNGV. Trimming pared 6 bases from V and 6 bases from J, leaving 15 bases between. The CDR3 is 14 amino acids. In DNA form, the CDR3 reads TGTGCCAGCAGTTCCCGAACTAGATTCAATGAGCAGTTCTTC. It codes for CASSSRTRFNEQFF.

The V and J genes are TRBV7-2 and TRBJ2-5, with D maybe TRBD2 (7 bases). V lost 8 bases and J 5 bases, leaving 15 bases between the germline ends. The CDR3 runs to 13 residues. Germline lookup yields CDR1 SGHTA and CDR2 FQGNSA. In nucleotides, the CDR3 is TGTGCCAGCGCTCGGGGGGCCCCTGAGACCCAGTACTTC. This encodes CASARGAPETQYF.

This chain joins TRBV2 and TRBJ2-7, with 7 nucleotides matching TRBD1. Trimming cost V 7 bases and J 2 bases; bases outside gene matches: 14. The CDR3 spans 16 residues. Per germline, CDR1 SNHLY and CDR2 FYNNEI. CDR3 DNA: TGTGCCAGCACTAATTTCCTACCAGGGGGTACCTACGAGCAGTACTTC. This encodes CASTNFLPGGTYEQYF.